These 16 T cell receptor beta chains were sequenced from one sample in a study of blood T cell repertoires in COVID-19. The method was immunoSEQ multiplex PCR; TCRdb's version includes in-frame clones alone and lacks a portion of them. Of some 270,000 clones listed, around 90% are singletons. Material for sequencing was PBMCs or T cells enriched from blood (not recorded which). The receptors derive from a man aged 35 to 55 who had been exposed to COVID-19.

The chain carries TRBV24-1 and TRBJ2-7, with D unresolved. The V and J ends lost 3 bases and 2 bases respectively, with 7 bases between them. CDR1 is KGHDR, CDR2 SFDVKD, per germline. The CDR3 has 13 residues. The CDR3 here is CATSDNGAYEQYF. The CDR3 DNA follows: TGTGCCACCAGTGATAACGGTGCCTACGAGCAGTACTTC.

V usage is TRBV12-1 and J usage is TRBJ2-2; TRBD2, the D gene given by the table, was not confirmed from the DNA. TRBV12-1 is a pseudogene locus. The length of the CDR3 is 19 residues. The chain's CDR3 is CASSSPGLAGGNNTGELFF. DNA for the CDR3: TGTGCCAGCAGCTCTCCGGGACTAGCGGGAGGTAACAACACCGGGGAGCTGTTTTTT.

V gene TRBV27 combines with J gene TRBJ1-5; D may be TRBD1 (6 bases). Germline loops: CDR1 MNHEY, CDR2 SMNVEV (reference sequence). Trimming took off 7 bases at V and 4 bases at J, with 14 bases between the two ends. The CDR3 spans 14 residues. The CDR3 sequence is CASKTGLGNQPQHF. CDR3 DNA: TGTGCCAGCAAAACAGGGTTAGGAAATCAGCCCCAGCATTTT.

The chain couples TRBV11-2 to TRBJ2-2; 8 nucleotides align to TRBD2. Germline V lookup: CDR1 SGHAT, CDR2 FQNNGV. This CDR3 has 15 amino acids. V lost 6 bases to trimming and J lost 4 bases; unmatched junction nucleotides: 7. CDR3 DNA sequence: TGTGCCAGCAGACCCAGCGGGAGCTCCACCGGGGAGCTGTTTTTT. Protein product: CASRPSGSSTGELFF.

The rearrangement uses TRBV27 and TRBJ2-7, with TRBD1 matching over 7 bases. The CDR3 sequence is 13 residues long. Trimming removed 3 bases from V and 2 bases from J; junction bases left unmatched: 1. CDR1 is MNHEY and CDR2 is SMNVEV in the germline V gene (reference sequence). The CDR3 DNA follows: TGTGCCAGCAGTTTCGGACAGGCCTACGAGCAGTACTTC. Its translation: CASSFGQAYEQYF.

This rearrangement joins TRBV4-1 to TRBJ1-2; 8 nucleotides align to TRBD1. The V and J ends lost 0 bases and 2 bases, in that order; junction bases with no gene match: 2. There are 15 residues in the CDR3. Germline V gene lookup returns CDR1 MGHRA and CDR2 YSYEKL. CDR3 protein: CASSQESGGNYGYTF. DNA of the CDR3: TGCGCCAGCAGCCAAGAATCAGGGGGCAACTATGGCTACACCTTC.

CDR3 in amino acids: CASSPRNTGGITDTQYF. The CDR3 DNA is TGTGCCAGCTCACCTAGAAATACGGGAGGGATCACAGATACGCAGTATTTT. The chain has TRBV18 and TRBJ2-3; 8 nucleotides align to TRBD2. This CDR3 has 17 amino acids. The germline gives CDR1 KGHSH, CDR2 LQKENI. Losses at the gene ends were 3 bases for V and 2 bases for J; bases not matched to a gene: 10.

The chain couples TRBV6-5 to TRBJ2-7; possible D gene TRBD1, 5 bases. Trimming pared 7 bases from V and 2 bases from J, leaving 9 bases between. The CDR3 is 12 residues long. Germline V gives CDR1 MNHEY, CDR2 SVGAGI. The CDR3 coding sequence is TGTGCCAGCACACAGGTCACCTACGAGCAGTACTTC. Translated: CASTQVTYEQYF.

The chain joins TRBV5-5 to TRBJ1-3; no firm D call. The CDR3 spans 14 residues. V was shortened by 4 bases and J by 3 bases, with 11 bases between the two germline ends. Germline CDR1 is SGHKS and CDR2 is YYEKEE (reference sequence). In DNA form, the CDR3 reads TGTGCCAGCAGCGGCCAACCTCGTGGAAACACCATATATTTT. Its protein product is CASSGQPRGNTIYF.

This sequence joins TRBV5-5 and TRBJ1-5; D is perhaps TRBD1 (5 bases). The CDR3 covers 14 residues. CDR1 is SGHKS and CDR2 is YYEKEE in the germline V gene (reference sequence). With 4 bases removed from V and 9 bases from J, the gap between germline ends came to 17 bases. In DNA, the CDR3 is TGTGCCAGCAGCCCAGACAGTGCCGGGGGGCCCCAGCATTTT. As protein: CASSPDSAGGPQHF.

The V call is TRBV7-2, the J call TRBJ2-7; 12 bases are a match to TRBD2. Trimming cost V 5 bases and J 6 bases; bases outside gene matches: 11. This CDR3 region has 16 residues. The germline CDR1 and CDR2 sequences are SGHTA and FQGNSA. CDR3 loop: CASSIPELAGGSEQYF. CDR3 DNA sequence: TGTGCCAGCAGCATTCCAGAACTAGCGGGAGGATCCGAGCAGTACTTC.

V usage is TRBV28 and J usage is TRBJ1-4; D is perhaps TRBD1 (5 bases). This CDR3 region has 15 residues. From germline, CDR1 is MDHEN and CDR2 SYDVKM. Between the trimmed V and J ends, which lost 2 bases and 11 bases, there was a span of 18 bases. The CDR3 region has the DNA TGTGCCAGCAGTTTACTCTCGACAGTAGTAGCTAAACTGTTTTTT. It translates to CASSLLSTVVAKLFF.

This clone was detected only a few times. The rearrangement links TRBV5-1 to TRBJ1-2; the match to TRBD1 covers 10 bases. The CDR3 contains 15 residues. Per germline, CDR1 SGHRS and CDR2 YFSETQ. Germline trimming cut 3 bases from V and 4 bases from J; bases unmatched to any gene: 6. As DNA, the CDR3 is TGCGCCAGCAGCTGGGGTGGGACAGGGGCCTATGGCTACACCTTC. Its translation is CASSWGGTGAYGYTF.

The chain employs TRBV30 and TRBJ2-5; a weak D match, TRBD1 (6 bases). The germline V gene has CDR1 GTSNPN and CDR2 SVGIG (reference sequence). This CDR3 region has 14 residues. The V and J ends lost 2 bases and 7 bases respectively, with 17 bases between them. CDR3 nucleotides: TGTGCCTGGAGTCTAGGTCCCTCCAGGGGGACCCAGTACTTC. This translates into CAWSLGPSRGTQYF.

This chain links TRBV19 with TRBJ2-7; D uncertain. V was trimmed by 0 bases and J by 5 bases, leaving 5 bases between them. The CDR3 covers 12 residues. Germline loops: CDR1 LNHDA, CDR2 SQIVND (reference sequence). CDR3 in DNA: TGTGCCAGTAGTATAGATGCAGACGAGCAGTACTTC. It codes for CASSIDADEQYF.

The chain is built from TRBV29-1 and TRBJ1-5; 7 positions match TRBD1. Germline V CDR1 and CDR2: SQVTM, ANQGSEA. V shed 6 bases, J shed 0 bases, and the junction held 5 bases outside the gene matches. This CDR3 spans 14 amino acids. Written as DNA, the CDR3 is TGCAGCGTAATGCAGGGGGATAGCAATCAGCCCCAGCATTTT. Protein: CSVMQGDSNQPQHF.